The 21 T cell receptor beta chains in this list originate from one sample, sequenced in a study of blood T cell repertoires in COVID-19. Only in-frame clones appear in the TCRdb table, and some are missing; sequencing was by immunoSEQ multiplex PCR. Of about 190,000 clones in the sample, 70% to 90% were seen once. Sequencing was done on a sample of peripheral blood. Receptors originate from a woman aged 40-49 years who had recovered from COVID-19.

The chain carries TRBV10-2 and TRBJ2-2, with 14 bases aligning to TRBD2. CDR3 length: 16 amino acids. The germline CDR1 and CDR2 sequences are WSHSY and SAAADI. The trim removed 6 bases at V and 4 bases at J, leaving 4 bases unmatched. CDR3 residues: CASSVGLAGATGELFF. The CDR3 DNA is TGCGCCAGCAGCGTGGGACTAGCGGGAGCCACCGGGGAGCTGTTTTTT.

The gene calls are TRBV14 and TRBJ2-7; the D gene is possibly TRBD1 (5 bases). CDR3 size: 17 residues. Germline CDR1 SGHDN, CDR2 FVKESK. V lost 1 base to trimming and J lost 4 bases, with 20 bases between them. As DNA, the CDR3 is TGTGCCAGCAGCCAAGCCTCTGGGTGGCAGGGCAAGTACGAGCAGTACTTC. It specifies CASSQASGWQGKYEQYF.

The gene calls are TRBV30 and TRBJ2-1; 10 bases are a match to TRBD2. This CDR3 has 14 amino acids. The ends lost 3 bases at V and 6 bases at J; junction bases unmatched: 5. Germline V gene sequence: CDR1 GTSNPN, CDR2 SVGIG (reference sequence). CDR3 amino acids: CAWRPSGRRNEQFF. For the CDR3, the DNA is TGTGCCTGGAGGCCTAGCGGGAGACGCAATGAGCAGTTCTTC.

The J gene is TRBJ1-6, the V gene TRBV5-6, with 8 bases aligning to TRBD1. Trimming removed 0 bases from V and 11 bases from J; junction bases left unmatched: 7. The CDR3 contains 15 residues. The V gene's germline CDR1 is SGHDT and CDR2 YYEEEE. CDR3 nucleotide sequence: TGTGCCAGCAGCTTGGTGGCAGGGGGCATGACACCCCTCCACTTT. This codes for CASSLVAGGMTPLHF.

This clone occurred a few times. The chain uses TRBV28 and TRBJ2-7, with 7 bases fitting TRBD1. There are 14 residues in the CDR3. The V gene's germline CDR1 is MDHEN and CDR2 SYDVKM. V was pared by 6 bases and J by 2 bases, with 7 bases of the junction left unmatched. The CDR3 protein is CASSKLGTAYEQYF. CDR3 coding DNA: TGTGCCAGCAGCAAACTAGGGACAGCCTACGAGCAGTACTTC.

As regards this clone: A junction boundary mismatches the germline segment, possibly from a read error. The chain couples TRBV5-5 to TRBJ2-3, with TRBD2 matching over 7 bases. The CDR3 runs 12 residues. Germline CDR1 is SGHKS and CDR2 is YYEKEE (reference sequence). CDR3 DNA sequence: TGTGCCAACAGCGGGGCCACAGATACGCAGTATTTT. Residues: CANSGATDTQYF. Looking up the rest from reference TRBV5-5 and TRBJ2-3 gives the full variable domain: DAGVTQSPTHLIKTRGQQVTLRCSPISGHKSVSWYQQVLGQGPQFIFQYYEKEERGRGNFPDRFSARQFPNYSSELNVNALLLGDSALYLCANSGATDTQYFGPGTRLTVL.

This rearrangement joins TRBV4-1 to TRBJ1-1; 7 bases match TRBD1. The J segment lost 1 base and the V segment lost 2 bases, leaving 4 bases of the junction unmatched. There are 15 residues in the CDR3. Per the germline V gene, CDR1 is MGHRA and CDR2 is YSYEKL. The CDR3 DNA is TGCGCCAGCAGCCAAACCGGGACAGCGAACACTGAAGCTTTCTTT. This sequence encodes CASSQTGTANTEAFF.

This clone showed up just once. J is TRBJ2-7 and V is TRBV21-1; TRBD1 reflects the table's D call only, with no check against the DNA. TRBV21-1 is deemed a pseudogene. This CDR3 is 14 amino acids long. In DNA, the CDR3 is TGTGCCAGCAGCATCCGGCAGGGGAACTACGAGCAGTACTTC. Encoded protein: CASSIRQGNYEQYF.

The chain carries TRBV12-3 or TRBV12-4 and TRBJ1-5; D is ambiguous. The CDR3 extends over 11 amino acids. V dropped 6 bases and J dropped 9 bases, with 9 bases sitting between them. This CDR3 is CASSLSGPQHF. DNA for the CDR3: TGTGCCAGCAGCCTCTCGGGGCCCCAGCATTTT.

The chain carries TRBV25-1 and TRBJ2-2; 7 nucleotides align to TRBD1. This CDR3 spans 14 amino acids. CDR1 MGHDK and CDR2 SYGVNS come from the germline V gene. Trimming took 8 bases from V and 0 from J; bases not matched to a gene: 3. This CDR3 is CASRDRANTGELFF. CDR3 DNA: TGTGCCAGCCGCGACAGGGCGAACACCGGGGAGCTGTTTTTT.

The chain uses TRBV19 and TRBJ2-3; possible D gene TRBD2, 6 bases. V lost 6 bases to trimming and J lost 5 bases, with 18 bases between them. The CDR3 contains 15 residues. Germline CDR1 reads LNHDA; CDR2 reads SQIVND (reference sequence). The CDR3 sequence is CASSGHSGRGDTQYF. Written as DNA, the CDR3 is TGTGCCAGTAGCGGTCATAGCGGTCGGGGAGATACGCAGTATTTT.

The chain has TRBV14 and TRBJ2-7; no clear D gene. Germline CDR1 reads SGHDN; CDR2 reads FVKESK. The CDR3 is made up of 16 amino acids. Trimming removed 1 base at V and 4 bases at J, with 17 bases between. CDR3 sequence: CASSQGSWNRAYEQYF. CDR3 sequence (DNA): TGTGCCAGCAGCCAAGGTTCATGGAACAGAGCTTACGAGCAGTACTTC.

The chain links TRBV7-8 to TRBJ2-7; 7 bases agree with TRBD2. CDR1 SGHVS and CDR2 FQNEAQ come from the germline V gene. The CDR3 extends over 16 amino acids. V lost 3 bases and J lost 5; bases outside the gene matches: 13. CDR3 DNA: TGTGCCAGCAGCTTCACCACCGGGACTATGGGCGACGAGCAGTACTTC. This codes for CASSFTTGTMGDEQYF.

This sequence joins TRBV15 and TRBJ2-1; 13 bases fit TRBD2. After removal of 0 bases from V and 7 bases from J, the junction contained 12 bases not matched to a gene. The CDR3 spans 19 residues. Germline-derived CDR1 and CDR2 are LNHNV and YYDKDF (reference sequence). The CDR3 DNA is TGTGCCACCAGCAGAGATCCTCCTCGACTAGCGGGAGGCTGGAATGAGCAGTTCTTC. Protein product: CATSRDPPRLAGGWNEQFF.

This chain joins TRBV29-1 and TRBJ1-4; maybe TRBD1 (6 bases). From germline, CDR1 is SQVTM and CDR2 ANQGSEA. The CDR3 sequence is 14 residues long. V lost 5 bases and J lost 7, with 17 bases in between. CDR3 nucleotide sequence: TGCAGCGTTATGGGGGCGCTTAAGAGTGAAAAACTGTTTTTT. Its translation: CSVMGALKSEKLFF.

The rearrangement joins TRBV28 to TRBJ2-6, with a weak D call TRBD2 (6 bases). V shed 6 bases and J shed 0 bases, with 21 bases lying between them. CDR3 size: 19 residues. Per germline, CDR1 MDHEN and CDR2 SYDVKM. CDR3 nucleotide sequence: TGTGCCAGCAGCCCGAGCCGTCGGACTACATACTCTGGGGCCAACGTCCTGACTTTC. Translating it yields CASSPSRRTTYSGANVLTF.

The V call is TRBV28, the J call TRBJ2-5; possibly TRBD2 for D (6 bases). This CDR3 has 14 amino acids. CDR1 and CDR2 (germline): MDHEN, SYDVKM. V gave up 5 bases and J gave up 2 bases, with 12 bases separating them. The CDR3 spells CASSPRTKQETQYF. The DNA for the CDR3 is TGTGCCAGCAGTCCGCGGACTAAACAAGAGACCCAGTACTTC. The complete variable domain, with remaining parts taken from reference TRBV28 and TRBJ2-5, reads DVKVTQSSRYLVKRTGEKVFLECVQDMDHENMFWYRQDPGLGLRLIYFSYDVKMKEKGDIPEGYSVSREKKERFSLILESASTNQTSMYLCASSPRTKQETQYFGPGTRLLVL.

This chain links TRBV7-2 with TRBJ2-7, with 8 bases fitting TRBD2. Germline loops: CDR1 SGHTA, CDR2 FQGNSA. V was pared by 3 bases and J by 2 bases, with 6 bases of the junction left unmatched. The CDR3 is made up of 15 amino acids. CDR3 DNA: TGTGCCAGCAGCTTCAAAACTAGCGGAACCTACGAGCAGTACTTC. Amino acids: CASSFKTSGTYEQYF.

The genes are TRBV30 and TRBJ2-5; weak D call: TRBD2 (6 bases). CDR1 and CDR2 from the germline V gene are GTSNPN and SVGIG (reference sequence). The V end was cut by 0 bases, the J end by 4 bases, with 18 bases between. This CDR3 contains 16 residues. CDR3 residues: CAWSVQSGWGRETQYF. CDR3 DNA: TGTGCCTGGAGTGTACAAAGCGGGTGGGGCCGAGAGACCCAGTACTTC.

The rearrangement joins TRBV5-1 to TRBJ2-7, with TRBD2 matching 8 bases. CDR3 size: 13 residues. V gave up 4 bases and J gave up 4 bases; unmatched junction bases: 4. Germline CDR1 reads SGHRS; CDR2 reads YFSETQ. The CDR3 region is CASSVTGGYEQYF. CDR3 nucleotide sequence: TGCGCCAGCAGCGTGACGGGAGGGTACGAGCAGTACTTC.

CDR3 loop: CASSLNSRTDTQYF. The DNA for the CDR3 is TGTGCCAGCAGCTTAAACTCTCGCACAGATACGCAGTATTTT. The V call is TRBV7-9, the J call TRBJ2-3; no definite D call. The length of the CDR3 is 14 residues. Germline lookup yields CDR1 SEHNR and CDR2 FQNEAQ (reference sequence). The V end lost 2 bases, the J end lost 1 base, and 7 bases lay between the germline ends.